The 21 T cell receptor beta chains listed next were all sequenced from one sample in a study of T-cell memory formation after mild COVID-19. A single record per CDR3 protein comes from TCRdb applying MiXCR to the 5' RACE reads. This sample has 450,000 or so distinct CDR3 sequences, with approximately 20% found just once. The sequencing sample was made of PBMCs or a T cell subset sorted from them (not recorded which). These receptors originate from an adult woman who had mild COVID-19 (a few samples of this study predate the infection). Cell type and time point are not known.

This clonotype appeared a few times. The gene calls are TRBV11-2 and TRBJ1-2; a weak D match, TRBD1 (6 bases). Germline V gives CDR1 SGHAT, CDR2 FQNNGV. The CDR3 runs to 13 residues. The V and J ends lost 1 base and 7 bases respectively, with 10 bases between them. Here the CDR3 reads CASSLGTASGYTF. For the CDR3, the DNA is TGTGCCAGCAGCTTAGGGACAGCTAGTGGCTACACCTTC.

The chain employs TRBV19 and TRBJ2-4; 10 nucleotides line up with TRBD2. The CDR3 is 16 amino acids. Germline V lookup: CDR1 LNHDA, CDR2 SQIVND (reference sequence). V shed 5 bases and J 6 bases; nucleotides not matched to a gene: 10. The CDR3 reads CASSGAGGGGRNIQYF. In DNA, the CDR3 is TGTGCCAGTAGTGGAGCGGGAGGGGGGGGTCGAAACATTCAGTACTTC. Supplemented by reference TRBV19 and TRBJ2-4, the full variable domain reads DGGITQSPKYLFRKEGQNVTLSCEQNLNHDAMYWYRQDPGQGLRLIYYSQIVNDFQKGDIAEGYSVSREKKESFPLTVTSAQKNPTAFYLCASSGAGGGGRNIQYFGAGTRLSVL.

CDR3 region: CASREVGAETQYF. CDR3 DNA sequence: TGTGCCAGCAGGGAGGTGGGGGCAGAGACCCAGTACTTC. This rearrangement joins TRBV25-1 to TRBJ2-5; a weak D match, TRBD1 (6 bases). Between the trimmed V and J ends, which lost 6 bases and 4 bases, there was a span of 12 bases. Germline-derived CDR1 and CDR2 are MGHDK and SYGVNS. CDR3 length equals 13 residues.

This clonotype was seen at least ten times. CDR3 region: CASSGLGGLNTEAFF. CDR3 coding DNA: TGTGCCAGCAGTGGATTGGGGGGTCTGAACACTGAAGCTTTCTTT. The rearrangement links TRBV27 to TRBJ1-1; D perhaps matches TRBD1 (5 bases). Germline V gene sequence: CDR1 MNHEY, CDR2 SMNVEV (reference sequence). The germline V and J ends were trimmed by 5 bases and 0 bases, with 13 bases remaining between them. The CDR3 is made up of 15 amino acids.

The table lists this clonotype with many counts. This chain links TRBV6-5 with TRBJ2-7; the D call may be TRBD1 or TRBD2 (5 bases each). CDR3 length: 15 residues. The V end lost 0 bases, the J end lost 0 bases, and 9 bases lay between the germline ends. In germline, CDR1 is MNHEY, CDR2 SVGAGI. The CDR3 sequence: CASSYSAGTSYEQYF. The CDR3 DNA reads as TGTGCCAGCAGTTACTCGGCCGGGACCTCCTACGAGCAGTACTTC.

This clonotype was counted between two and nine times. The chain recombines TRBV30 with TRBJ1-1, with TRBD1 matching over 11 bases. The CDR3 has 14 residues. Germline V gene lookup returns CDR1 GTSNPN and CDR2 SVGIG (reference sequence). V was clipped by 1 base and J by 10 bases; unmatched bases: 8. The CDR3 spells CAWSENSGTGGAFF. DNA of the CDR3: TGTGCCTGGAGTGAAAACTCCGGGACAGGGGGAGCTTTCTTT.

The rearrangement uses TRBV7-3 and TRBJ2-2, with 13 bases matching TRBD2. CDR1 is SGHTA, CDR2 FQGTGA, per germline. Trimming cost V 4 bases and J 8 bases; bases outside gene matches: 10. This CDR3 is built from 17 residues. CDR3 residues: CASSSPGTSGKSGELFF. The CDR3 coding sequence is TGTGCCAGCAGCTCCCCCGGGACTAGCGGGAAGTCAGGGGAGCTGTTTTTT. The whole variable domain, filled in from reference TRBV7-3 and TRBJ2-2, reads GAGVSQTPSNKVTEKGKYVELRCDPISGHTALYWYRQSLGQGPEFLIYFQGTGAADDSGLPNDRFFAVRPEGSVSTLKIQRTERGDSAVYLCASSSPGTSGKSGELFFGEGSRLTVL.

V usage is TRBV12-3 or TRBV12-4 and J usage is TRBJ1-4; D not resolved. Trimming left V 3 bases short and J 2 bases short, with 19 bases between. The CDR3 sequence is 18 residues long. This CDR3 is CASSFLRGRPVTNEKLFF. CDR3 sequence (DNA): TGTGCCAGCAGTTTCCTTCGGGGTCGTCCAGTTACTAATGAAAAACTGTTTTTT.

This chain connects TRBV11-3 to TRBJ2-7; weak D call: TRBD1 (6 bases). This CDR3 is 14 amino acids long. Trimming cost V 5 bases and J 2 bases, with 13 bases left between them. Per germline, CDR1 SGHNT and CDR2 YENEEA. CDR3 sequence (DNA): TGTGCCAGCAGCCACAACGACAGGACCTACGAGCAGTACTTC. Its translation is CASSHNDRTYEQYF. The whole variable domain, filled in from reference TRBV11-3 and TRBJ2-7, reads EAGVVQSPRYKIIEKKQPVAFWCNPISGHNTLYWYLQNLGQGPELLIRYENEEAVDDSQLPKDRFSAERLKGVDSTLKIQPAELGDSAVYLCASSHNDRTYEQYFGPGTRLTVT.

This clonotype was seen only a few times. This rearrangement joins TRBV7-9 to TRBJ2-7; TRBD2 matches 7 bases. Trimming at V came to 5 bases and at J to 9 bases, leaving 10 bases not matched to a gene. Germline V gene lookup returns CDR1 SEHNR and CDR2 FQNEAQ (reference sequence). The CDR3 has 13 residues. CDR3 sequence reads: CASSPDSGLRQYF. CDR3 nucleotide sequence: TGTGCCAGCAGCCCGGACTCGGGACTACGGCAGTACTTC.

With respect to this clonotype: Its ends do not fully match the called genes, so a read error is possible. Here the CDR3 DNA reads TGCAGTGATAGACCCAGGGGCGAACCTAACAATGAGCAGTTCTTC. Protein product: CSDRPRGEPNNEQFF. The chain couples TRBV20-1 to TRBJ2-1, with D perhaps matching TRBD1 (6 bases). The germline gives CDR1 DFQATT, CDR2 SNEGSKA (reference sequence). The CDR3 extends over 15 amino acids.

The chain recombines TRBV12-3 or TRBV12-4 with TRBJ2-1, with 10 positions matching TRBD2. This CDR3 has 16 residues. The junction had 8 bases not matched to a gene; V was cut back by 2 bases and J by 7 bases. The CDR3 is CASSLNWASGSNEQFF. The CDR3 nucleotides read TGTGCCAGCAGTTTAAATTGGGCTAGCGGGAGTAATGAGCAGTTCTTC.

The chain combines TRBV7-6 with TRBJ2-3; 7 bases fit TRBD1. V was pared by 2 bases and J by 0 bases, with 5 bases of the junction left unmatched. The CDR3 runs to 16 residues. Germline CDR1 SGHVS, CDR2 FNYEAQ. The CDR3 bases are TGTGCCAGCAGCTTAAGAAGGGGACAGAGCACAGATACGCAGTATTTT. This sequence encodes CASSLRRGQSTDTQYF.

The rearrangement joins TRBV14 to TRBJ2-7; D is possibly TRBD1 or TRBD2 (5 bases each). Looked up from germline, CDR1 is SGHDN and CDR2 is FVKESK. The germline V and J ends were trimmed by 1 base and 2 bases, with 15 bases remaining between them. CDR3 length equals 16 residues. CDR3 DNA: TGTGCCAGCAGCCAAGTAGCCGGGGCAGGCCCCTACGAGCAGTACTTC. It yields the protein CASSQVAGAGPYEQYF.

The table lists this clonotype with a few counts. The chain recombines TRBV27 with TRBJ2-7; D possibly corresponds to TRBD1 (6 bases). Trimming removed 5 bases at V and 4 bases at J, with 18 bases between. Germline CDR1 reads MNHEY; CDR2 reads SMNVEV (reference sequence). The CDR3 runs to 15 residues. CDR3 nucleotide sequence: TGTGCCAGCAGTCCTCACCAGGGGATGGGGTACGAGCAGTACTTC. Translation gives CASSPHQGMGYEQYF.

The chain recombines TRBV21-1 with TRBJ2-7; the table's D call of TRBD1 was not tested on the DNA. TRBV21-1 is marked as a pseudogene. The CDR3 is made up of 17 amino acids. The CDR3 reads CASSKGGHRGRAYEQYF. In DNA form, the CDR3 reads TGTGCCAGCTCCAAAGGGGGCCACCGGGGGAGGGCCTACGAGCAGTACTTC.

The chain has TRBV5-6 and TRBJ1-3, with D uncertain. The V and J ends lost 0 bases and 0 bases respectively, with 16 bases between them. The CDR3 is 18 residues long. Germline values: CDR1 SGHDT, CDR2 YYEEEE. CDR3 DNA: TGTGCCAGCAGCTTGGAGAGTAGGCGGCAGTTCTCTGGAAACACCATATATTTT. Translation: CASSLESRRQFSGNTIYF.

This chain uses TRBV11-2 with TRBJ2-5; 11 bases match TRBD1. V shed 0 bases, J shed 6 bases, and the junction held 3 bases outside the gene matches. The CDR3 covers 15 residues. In germline, CDR1 is SGHAT, CDR2 FQNNGV. The CDR3 sequence: CASSLEGTGGQTQYF. The CDR3 DNA is TGTGCCAGCAGCTTAGAAGGGACAGGGGGGCAGACCCAGTACTTC. Filled out from reference TRBV11-2 and TRBJ2-5, the complete variable domain reads EAGVAQSPRYKIIEKRQSVAFWCNPISGHATLYWYQQILGQGPKLLIQFQNNGVVDDSQLPKDRFSAERLKGVDSTLKIQPAKLEDSAVYLCASSLEGTGGQTQYFGPGTRLLVL.

CDR3 nucleotides: TGCAGCGTTCGGGTTGGTGAGCAGTTCTTC. This codes for CSVRVGEQFF. The V gene is TRBV29-1, the J gene TRBJ2-1; D unresolved. CDR3 length: 10 amino acids. In germline, CDR1 is SQVTM, CDR2 ANQGSEA. The V end lost 5 bases, the J end lost 9 bases, and 8 bases lay between the germline ends.

This clonotype was detected ten times or more. CDR3 nucleotides: TGCGCCAGCAGCCCTCTCACGTCGGGAGACAATGAGCAGTTCTTC. It encodes CASSPLTSGDNEQFF. This rearrangement joins TRBV4-1 to TRBJ2-1, with D possibly being TRBD2 (6 bases). Trimming cost V 4 bases and J 5 bases, with 15 bases left between them. Germline loops: CDR1 MGHRA, CDR2 YSYEKL. CDR3 length equals 15 residues.

The chain recombines TRBV27 with TRBJ1-6; D possibly corresponds to TRBD1 (5 bases). From germline, CDR1 is MNHEY and CDR2 SMNVEV (reference sequence). The CDR3 is 16 amino acids. Between the trimmed V and J ends, which lost 6 bases and 4 bases, there was a span of 16 bases. CDR3 loop: CASRTSRQTYNSPLHF. The CDR3 nucleotides read TGTGCCAGCAGAACATCAAGACAGACGTATAATTCACCCCTCCACTTT.